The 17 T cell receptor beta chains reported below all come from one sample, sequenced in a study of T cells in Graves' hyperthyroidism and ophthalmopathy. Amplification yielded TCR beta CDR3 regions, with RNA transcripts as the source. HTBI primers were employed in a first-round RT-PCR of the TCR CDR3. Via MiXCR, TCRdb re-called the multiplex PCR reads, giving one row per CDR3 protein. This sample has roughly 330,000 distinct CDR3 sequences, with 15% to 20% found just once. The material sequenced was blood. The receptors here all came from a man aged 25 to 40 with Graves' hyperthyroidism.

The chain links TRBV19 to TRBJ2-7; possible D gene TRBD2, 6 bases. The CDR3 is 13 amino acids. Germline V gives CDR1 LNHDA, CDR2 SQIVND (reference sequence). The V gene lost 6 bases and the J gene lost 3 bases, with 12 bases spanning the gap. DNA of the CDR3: TGTGCCAGTAGCGCCGGGACTTTCTACGAGCAGTACTTC. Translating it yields CASSAGTFYEQYF.

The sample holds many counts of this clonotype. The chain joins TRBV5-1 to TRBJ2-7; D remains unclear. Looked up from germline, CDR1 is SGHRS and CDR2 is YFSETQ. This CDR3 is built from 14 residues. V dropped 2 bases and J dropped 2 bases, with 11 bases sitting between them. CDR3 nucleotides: TGCGCCAGCAGCTTTGACGGTAGAACCTACGAGCAGTACTTC. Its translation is CASSFDGRTYEQYF. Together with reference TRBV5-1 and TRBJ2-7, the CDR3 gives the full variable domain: KAGVTQTPRYLIKTRGQQVTLSCSPISGHRSVSWYQQTPGQGLQFLFEYFSETQRNKGNFPGRFSGRQFSNSRSEMNVSTLELGDSALYLCASSFDGRTYEQYFGPGTRLTVT.

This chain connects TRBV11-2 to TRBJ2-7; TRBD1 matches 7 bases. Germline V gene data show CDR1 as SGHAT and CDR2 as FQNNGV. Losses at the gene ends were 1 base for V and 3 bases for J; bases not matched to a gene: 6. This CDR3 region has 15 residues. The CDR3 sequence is CASSLGTGSNYEQYF. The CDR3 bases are TGTGCCAGCAGCTTAGGGACAGGATCAAACTACGAGCAGTACTTC.

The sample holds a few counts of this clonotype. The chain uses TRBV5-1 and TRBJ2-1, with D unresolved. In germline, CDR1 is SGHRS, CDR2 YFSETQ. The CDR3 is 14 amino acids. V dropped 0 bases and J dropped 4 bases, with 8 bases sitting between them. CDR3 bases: TGCGCCAGCAGCTTGGAGTGGCGGTACAATGAGCAGTTCTTC. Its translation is CASSLEWRYNEQFF. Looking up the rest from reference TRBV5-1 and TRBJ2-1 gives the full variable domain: KAGVTQTPRYLIKTRGQQVTLSCSPISGHRSVSWYQQTPGQGLQFLFEYFSETQRNKGNFPGRFSGRQFSNSRSEMNVSTLELGDSALYLCASSLEWRYNEQFFGPGTRLTVL.

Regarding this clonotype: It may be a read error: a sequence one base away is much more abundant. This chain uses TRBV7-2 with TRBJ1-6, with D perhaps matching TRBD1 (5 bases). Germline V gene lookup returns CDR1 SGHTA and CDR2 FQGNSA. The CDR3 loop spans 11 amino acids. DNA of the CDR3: TGTGCCAGCAGCTTGGGGGTACCCCTCCGCTTT. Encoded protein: CASSLGVPLRF.

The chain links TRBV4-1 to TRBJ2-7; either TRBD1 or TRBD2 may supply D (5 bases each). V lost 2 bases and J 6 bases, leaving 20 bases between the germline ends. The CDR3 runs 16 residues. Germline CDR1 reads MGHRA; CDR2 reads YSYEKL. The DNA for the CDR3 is TGCGCCAGCAGCCAACGCCCTCAGGGATCGGGGTCCGAGCAGTACTTC. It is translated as CASSQRPQGSGSEQYF.

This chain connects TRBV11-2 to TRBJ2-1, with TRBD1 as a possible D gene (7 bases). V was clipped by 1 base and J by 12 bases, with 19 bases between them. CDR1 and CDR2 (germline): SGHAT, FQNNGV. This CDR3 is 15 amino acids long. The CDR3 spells CASSLGTGGGKGQFF. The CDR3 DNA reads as TGTGCCAGCAGCTTAGGGACAGGTGGAGGGAAGGGGCAGTTCTTC.

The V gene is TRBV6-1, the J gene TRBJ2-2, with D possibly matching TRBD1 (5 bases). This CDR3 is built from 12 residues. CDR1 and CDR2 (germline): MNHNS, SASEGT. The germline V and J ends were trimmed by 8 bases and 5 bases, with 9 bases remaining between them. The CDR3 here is CASGARTGELFF. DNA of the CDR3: TGTGCCAGCGGGGCAAGGACCGGGGAGCTGTTTTTT.

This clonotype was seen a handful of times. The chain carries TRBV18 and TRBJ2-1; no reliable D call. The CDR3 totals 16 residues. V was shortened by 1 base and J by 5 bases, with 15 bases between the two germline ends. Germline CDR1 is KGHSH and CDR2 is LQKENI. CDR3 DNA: TGTGCCAGCTCACCACTTGGCGCAGCACATGACAATGAGCAGTTCTTC. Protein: CASSPLGAAHDNEQFF.

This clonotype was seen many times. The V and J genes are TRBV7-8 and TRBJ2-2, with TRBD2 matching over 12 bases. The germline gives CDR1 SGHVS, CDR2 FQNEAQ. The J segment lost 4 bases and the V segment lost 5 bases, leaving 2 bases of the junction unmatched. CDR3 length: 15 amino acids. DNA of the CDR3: TGTGCCAGCAGCCCGGGACTAGCGGGCACCGGGGAGCTGTTTTTT. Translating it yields CASSPGLAGTGELFF.

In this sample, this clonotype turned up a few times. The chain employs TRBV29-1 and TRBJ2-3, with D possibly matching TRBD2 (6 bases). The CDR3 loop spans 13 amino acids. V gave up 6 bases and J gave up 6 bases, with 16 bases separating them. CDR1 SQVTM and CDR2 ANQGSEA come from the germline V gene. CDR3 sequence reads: CSVGGGGLDTQYF. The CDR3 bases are TGCAGCGTCGGGGGTGGCGGGCTGGATACGCAGTATTTT.

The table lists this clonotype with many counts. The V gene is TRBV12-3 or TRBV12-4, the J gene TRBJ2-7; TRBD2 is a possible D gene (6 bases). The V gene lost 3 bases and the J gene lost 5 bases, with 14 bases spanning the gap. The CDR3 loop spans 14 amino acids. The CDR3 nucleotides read TGTGCCAGCAGTTTGGCGGGACTCCCCCACGAGCAGTACTTC. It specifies CASSLAGLPHEQYF.

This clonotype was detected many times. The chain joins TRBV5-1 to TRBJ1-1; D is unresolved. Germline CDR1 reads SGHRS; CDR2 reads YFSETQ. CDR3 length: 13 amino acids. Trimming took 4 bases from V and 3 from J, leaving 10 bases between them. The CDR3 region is CASSTPPYTEAFF. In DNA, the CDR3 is TGCGCCAGCAGCACGCCGCCGTACACTGAAGCTTTCTTT.

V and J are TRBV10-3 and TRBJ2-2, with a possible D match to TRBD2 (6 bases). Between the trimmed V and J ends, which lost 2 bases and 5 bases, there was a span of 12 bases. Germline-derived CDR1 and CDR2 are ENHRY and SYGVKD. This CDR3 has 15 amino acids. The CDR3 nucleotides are TGTGCCATCAGTGAGAACGGAGGGCCAACCGGGGAGCTGTTTTTT. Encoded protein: CAISENGGPTGELFF.

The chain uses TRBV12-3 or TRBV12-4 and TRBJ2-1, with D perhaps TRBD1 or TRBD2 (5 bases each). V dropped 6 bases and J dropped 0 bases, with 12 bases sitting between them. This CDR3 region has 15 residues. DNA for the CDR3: TGTGCCAGCAGCCGCTGGGGGAGCTCCTACAATGAGCAGTTCTTC. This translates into CASSRWGSSYNEQFF.

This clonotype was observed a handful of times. The CDR3 loop is CSASPPGGGGTGELFF. The CDR3 region has the DNA TGCAGTGCTAGTCCCCCGGGCGGGGGGGGCACCGGGGAGCTGTTTTTT. The rearrangement links TRBV20-1 to TRBJ2-2, with 9 bases fitting TRBD2. This CDR3 is built from 16 residues. From germline, CDR1 is DFQATT and CDR2 SNEGSKA (reference sequence). With 3 bases clipped from V and 4 bases from J, the junction kept 9 bases outside the gene matches.

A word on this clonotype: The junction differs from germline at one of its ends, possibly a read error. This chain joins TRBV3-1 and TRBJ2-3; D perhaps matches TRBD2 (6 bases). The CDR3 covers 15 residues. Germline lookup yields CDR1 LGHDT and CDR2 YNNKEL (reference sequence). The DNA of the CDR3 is TGTGCCAGCAGCCAAGGGGCGGGAAGCACAGGTACGCAGTATTTT. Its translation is CASSQGAGSTGTQYF.